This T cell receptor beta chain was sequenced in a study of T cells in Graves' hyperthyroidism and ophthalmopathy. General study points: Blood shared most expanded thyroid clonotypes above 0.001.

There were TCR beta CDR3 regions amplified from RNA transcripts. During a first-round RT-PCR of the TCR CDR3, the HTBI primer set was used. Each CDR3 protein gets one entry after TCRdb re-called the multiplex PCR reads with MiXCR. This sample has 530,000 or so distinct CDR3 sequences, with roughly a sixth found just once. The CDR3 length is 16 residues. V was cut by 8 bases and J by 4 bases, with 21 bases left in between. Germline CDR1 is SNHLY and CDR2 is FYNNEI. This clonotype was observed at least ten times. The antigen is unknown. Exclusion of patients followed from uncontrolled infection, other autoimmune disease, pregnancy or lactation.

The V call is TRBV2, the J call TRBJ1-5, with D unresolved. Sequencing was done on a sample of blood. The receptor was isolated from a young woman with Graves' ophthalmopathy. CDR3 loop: CASRSSQISSNQPQHF. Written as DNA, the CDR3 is TGTGCCAGCCGGAGCAGTCAGATTAGCTCTAATCAGCCCCAGCATTTT.